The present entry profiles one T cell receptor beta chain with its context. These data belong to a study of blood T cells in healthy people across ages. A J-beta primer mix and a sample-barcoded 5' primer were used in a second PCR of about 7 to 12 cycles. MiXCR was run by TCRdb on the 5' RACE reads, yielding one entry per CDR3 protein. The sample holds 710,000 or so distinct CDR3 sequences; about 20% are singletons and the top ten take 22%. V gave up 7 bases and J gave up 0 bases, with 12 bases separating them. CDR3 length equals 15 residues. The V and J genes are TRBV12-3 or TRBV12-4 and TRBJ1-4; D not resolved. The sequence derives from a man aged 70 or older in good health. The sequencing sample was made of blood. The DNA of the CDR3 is TGTGCCAGCACGCAAAGTTCTGCAACTAATGAAAAACTGTTTTTT. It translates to CASTQSSATNEKLFF.